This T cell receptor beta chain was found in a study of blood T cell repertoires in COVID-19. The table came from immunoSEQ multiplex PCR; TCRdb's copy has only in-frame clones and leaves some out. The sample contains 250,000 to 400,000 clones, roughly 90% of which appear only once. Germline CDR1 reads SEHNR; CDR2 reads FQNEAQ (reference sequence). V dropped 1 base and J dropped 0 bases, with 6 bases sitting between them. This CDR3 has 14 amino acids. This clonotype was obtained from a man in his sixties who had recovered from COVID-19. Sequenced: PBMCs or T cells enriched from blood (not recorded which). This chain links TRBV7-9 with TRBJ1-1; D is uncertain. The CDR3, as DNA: TGTGCCAGCAGCTTAGTCCAGGTGAACACTGAAGCTTTCTTT. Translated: CASSLVQVNTEAFF.